This T cell receptor (beta chain) emerged from a study of T cell responses to AZD1222 COVID-19 vaccine. Clones were sequenced by immunoSEQ multiplex PCR, and TCRdb holds only the in-frame ones, with some missing. The sample gives 120,000 to 150,000 clones, approximately 95% of which show up once; more than 0.8% is in the top ten. Of note for this clone: The antigen remains undetermined.

The CDR3 consists of 10 residues. Germline V gene lookup returns CDR1 DFQATT and CDR2 SNEGSKA (reference sequence). Trimming cost V 5 bases and J 6 bases, with 7 bases left between them. General study points: Across spike, vaccine-associated CD4 TCRs were found, dominant at 160-218 and 743-854. The study reported that nearly half of spike-specific TCRs target unmutated variant regions. The study sampled repertoires only after the peak T cell response. Clonal diversity may have been underestimated in mostly white British donors.

The sequence was collected from an adult in good health. V usage is TRBV20-1 and J usage is TRBJ1-2; TRBD1 is a possible D gene (5 bases). The sample in question was peripheral blood, obtained on day 0 of MenACWY control vaccination. The chain's CDR3 is CSAATDGYTF. The CDR3 DNA is TGCAGTGCTGCGACAGATGGCTACACCTTC.